There are many counts of the clone carrying this T cell receptor beta chain. Its antigen is currently unknown. Using its own MiXCR run on the 5' RACE reads, TCRdb lists one record per CDR3 protein. Counted here are 250,000 or so distinct CDR3 sequences, over 3% occurring once; the ten biggest clones make up under 20%. This sample stems from a study of T cells after yellow fever vaccination. General observations from the study: Abundant bulk-population clonotypes could contaminate the FACS-sorted repertoires.

The V and J ends lost 7 bases and 0 bases respectively, with 22 bases between them. Looked up from germline, CDR1 is MNHEY and CDR2 is SVGEGT. The CDR3 has 17 residues. The gene calls are TRBV6-2 or TRBV6-3 and TRBJ2-7; D is unclear. This material consisted of PBMCs, taken 15 days after the yellow fever booster vaccination. This TCR was sampled from a man younger than 30 who received the YFV17D yellow fever vaccine. The CDR3 bases are TGTGCCAGCACCAATCGACCGGGCAGGACGTTCTCCTACGAGCAGTACGTC. It specifies CASTNRPGRTFSYEQYV.